This T cell receptor (beta chain) was found in a study of blood T cell repertoires in COVID-19. The wider study: Samples came from the United States, Italy and Spain, spanning acute and convalescent COVID-19. T cells, B-cell-depleted T cells, or PBMCs supplied cDNA or gDNA.

The trim removed 2 bases at V and 1 base at J, leaving 6 bases unmatched. Germline V CDR1 and CDR2: LGHNA, YSLEER. The CDR3 runs 16 residues. Authors' processing steps: Scientists estimated how many nucleated cells there were by amplifying reference gene primers. The data were produced by immunoSEQ multiplex PCR, yet TCRdb's version contains in-frame clones alone and is incomplete. V, J and clone size are taken as reported in that table, and D and trimming were inferred from the DNA itself. This sample has 70,000 or so clones, with 82% found just once. The chain combines TRBV4-3 with TRBJ2-5, with 8 nucleotides matching TRBD2. This receptor was taken from a human donor in a cohort sampled during active COVID-19. The specimen sequenced was peripheral blood. The CDR3 protein is CASSQLLADSQETQYF. Written as DNA, the CDR3 is TGCGCCAGCAGCCAACTACTAGCGGACTCCCAAGAGACCCAGTACTTC.